Each of the 15 T cell receptor beta chains below was sequenced from the same sample in a study of monozygotic twins with inflammatory bowel disease. TCRdb processed the 5' RACE reads again and assigns one entry to each CDR3 protein, with no DNA. The sample shows a few hundred thousand distinct CDR3 sequences, and 2.6% sits with its ten largest clones. The sample consisted of blood. The origin of the receptors is a human donor with ulcerative colitis or Crohn's disease, or a healthy co-twin of an affected twin (not recorded which).

The CDR3 is CASSLGGGQPYEQYF. The J gene is TRBJ2-7, the V gene TRBV7-2. CDR3 length: 15 amino acids. Germline CDR1 SGHTA, CDR2 FQGNSA. Using reference TRBV7-2 and TRBJ2-7 for the parts outside the CDR3, the full variable domain is GAGVSQSPSNKVTEKGKDVELRCDPISGHTALYWYRQSLGQGLEFLIYFQGNSAPDKSGLPSDRFSAERTGGSVSTLTIQRTQQEDSAVYLCASSLGGGQPYEQYFGPGTRLTVT.

This chain uses TRBV5-6 with TRBJ2-7; no DNA is available, so the TRBD2 call from TCRdb remains unchecked. The CDR3 sequence is 15 residues long. Germline assignment: CDR1 SGHDT and CDR2 YYEEEE. The CDR3 is CASRQWDGRSYEQYF.

The chain carries TRBV7-6 and TRBJ2-3; TCRdb names TRBD2, which stays unverified in the absence of DNA. CDR3 length: 15 amino acids. Per germline, CDR1 SGHVS and CDR2 FNYEAQ. The CDR3 loop is CASSLREVSTDTQYF.

The rearrangement uses TRBV28 and TRBJ1-1. Germline CDR1 MDHEN, CDR2 SYDVKM. The CDR3 is 13 residues long. CDR3 sequence reads: CASTERGNTEAFF. Together with reference TRBV28 and TRBJ1-1, the CDR3 gives the full variable domain: DVKVTQSSRYLVKRTGEKVFLECVQDMDHENMFWYRQDPGLGLRLIYFSYDVKMKEKGDIPEGYSVSREKKERFSLILESASTNQTSMYLCASTERGNTEAFFGQGTRLTVV.

The V and J genes are TRBV6-2 or TRBV6-3 and TRBJ2-1; there is no DNA to check the TCRdb D call of TRBD2. Germline V CDR1 and CDR2: MNHEY, SVGEGT. This CDR3 region has 16 residues. CDR3 residues: CASSSERGPPYNEQFF.

The chain recombines TRBV5-6 with TRBJ2-7; TCRdb outputs TRBD2, but without DNA this stays unchecked. The CDR3 consists of 13 residues. Germline V gene sequence: CDR1 SGHDT, CDR2 YYEEEE. CDR3 sequence reads: CASSFSGGHEQYF.

This chain connects TRBV5-1 to TRBJ2-3. This CDR3 region has 14 residues. CDR1 is SGHRS and CDR2 is YFSETQ in the germline V gene. This CDR3 reads CASSLGASSDTQYF.

The chain has TRBV27 and TRBJ1-5; without DNA, the TCRdb call of TRBD1 cannot be checked. The CDR3 totals 15 residues. CDR1 and CDR2 from the germline V gene are MNHEY and SMNVEV (reference sequence). The CDR3 region is CASSSNRVSNQPQHF.

The chain is built from TRBV6-2 or TRBV6-3 and TRBJ2-1; TCRdb outputs TRBD1, but without DNA this stays unchecked. Germline assignment: CDR1 MNHEY and CDR2 SVGEGT. This CDR3 region has 12 residues. CDR3 residues: CASTDREGQQFF.

The chain is built from TRBV7-2 and TRBJ2-5; TCRdb gives TRBD1 as the D gene, but with no DNA this cannot be confirmed. CDR1 is SGHTA and CDR2 is FQGNSA in the germline V gene. The CDR3 covers 14 residues. Here the CDR3 reads CASSLSWGQETQYF.

The chain couples TRBV7-2 to TRBJ2-3; the D gene TCRdb calls, TRBD1, cannot be checked with no DNA. Germline V CDR1 and CDR2: SGHTA, FQGNSA. The CDR3 is made up of 16 amino acids. This CDR3 is CASSLDQYRSTDTQYF.

The V and J genes are TRBV4-1 and TRBJ1-2; TCRdb calls TRBD1, which cannot be checked without DNA. This CDR3 contains 16 residues. Germline CDR1 MGHRA, CDR2 YSYEKL. This chain's CDR3 is CASSQALGRGIYGYTF.

The rearrangement joins TRBV12-3 or TRBV12-4 to TRBJ1-1; there is no DNA to check the TCRdb D call of TRBD1. The CDR3 is 14 amino acids. CDR3 protein: CASSNIRGGTEAFF.

The CDR3 here is CASSSGVNYGYTF. The J gene is TRBJ1-2, the V gene TRBV11-2; there is no DNA to check the TCRdb D call of TRBD1. The CDR3 consists of 13 residues. The germline gives CDR1 SGHAT, CDR2 FQNNGV.

The V and J genes are TRBV12-3 or TRBV12-4 and TRBJ2-7; TCRdb calls TRBD1, which cannot be checked without DNA. This CDR3 spans 17 amino acids. Here the CDR3 reads CASSSNSGGSLSYEQYF.